Below, 8 T cell receptor beta chains from the same sample are listed, as sequenced in a study of blood T cell repertoires in COVID-19. TCRdb's table, derived via immunoSEQ multiplex PCR, lists solely in-frame clones and lacks some. This sample has fewer than 250,000 clones, with roughly 83% found just once. The material sequenced was PBMCs or T cells enriched from blood (not recorded which). The receptors derive from a young woman who had recovered from COVID-19.

V usage is TRBV7-9 and J usage is TRBJ1-3, with D possibly matching TRBD1 (5 bases). Germline V gives CDR1 SEHNR, CDR2 FQNEAQ (reference sequence). Trimming shortened V by 7 bases and J by 1 base, and 14 bases separated the two germline ends. CDR3 length: 15 residues. In DNA form, the CDR3 reads TGTGCCAGCATCTCCGCACGGGGGTCTGGAAACACCATATATTTT. Protein sequence: CASISARGSGNTIYF.

The rearrangement links TRBV5-1 to TRBJ1-1; possibly TRBD1 for D (5 bases). The CDR3 is 14 residues long. Germline values: CDR1 SGHRS, CDR2 YFSETQ. V lost 1 base to trimming and J lost 3 bases, with 10 bases between them. CDR3: CASSLTQGYTEAFF. The DNA for the CDR3 is TGCGCCAGCAGCTTGACGCAGGGTTACACTGAAGCTTTCTTT.

V and J are TRBV5-5 and TRBJ1-3; D gene unclear. The germline gives CDR1 SGHKS, CDR2 YYEKEE (reference sequence). The CDR3 contains 14 residues. V lost 0 bases and J 4 bases, leaving 8 bases between the germline ends. For the CDR3, the DNA is TGTGCCAGCAGCTTGGTGTTCAGGGGAAACACCATATATTTT. It encodes CASSLVFRGNTIYF. Variable domain in full (rest from reference TRBV5-5 and TRBJ1-3): DAGVTQSPTHLIKTRGQQVTLRCSPISGHKSVSWYQQVLGQGPQFIFQYYEKEERGRGNFPDRFSARQFPNYSSELNVNALLLGDSALYLCASSLVFRGNTIYFGEGSWLTVV.

This chain uses TRBV11-2 with TRBJ2-5, with a possible D match to TRBD1 (6 bases). Germline CDR1 reads SGHAT; CDR2 reads FQNNGV. V lost 3 bases and J lost 1, with 9 bases in between. The CDR3 totals 14 residues. The CDR3 DNA is TGTGCCAGCAGCTTGACAGGAGTCCAAGAGACCCAGTACTTC. Its protein product is CASSLTGVQETQYF.

The rearrangement joins TRBV9 to TRBJ1-6, with a weak D call TRBD1 (6 bases). Germline assignment: CDR1 SGDLS and CDR2 YYNGEE. V shed 1 base and J shed 4 bases, with 9 bases lying between them. The CDR3 extends over 15 amino acids. The CDR3 sequence: CASSVTGQYNSPLHF. For the CDR3, the DNA is TGTGCCAGCAGCGTAACGGGACAATATAATTCACCCCTCCACTTT.

The V gene is TRBV28, the J gene TRBJ2-5; 9 bases line up with TRBD1. Germline CDR1 and CDR2: MDHEN and SYDVKM. After removal of 2 bases from V and 12 bases from J, the junction contained 4 bases not matched to a gene. The CDR3 runs to 12 residues. CDR3 in amino acids: CASSLPGQGKYF. The CDR3 DNA follows: TGTGCCAGCAGTTTACCCGGACAGGGGAAGTACTTC. Drawing the rest from reference TRBV28 and TRBJ2-5, the complete variable domain is DVKVTQSSRYLVKRTGEKVFLECVQDMDHENMFWYRQDPGLGLRLIYFSYDVKMKEKGDIPEGYSVSREKKERFSLILESASTNQTSMYLCASSLPGQGKYFGPGTRLLVL.

This clone was counted many times. This chain links TRBV2 with TRBJ1-5, with 7 bases aligning to TRBD1. The V segment lost 2 bases and the J segment 3 bases; nucleotides outside the gene matches: 7. This CDR3 has 16 amino acids. The germline CDR1 and CDR2 sequences are SNHLY and FYNNEI. In nucleotides, the CDR3 is TGTGCCAGCAGTGAACTGGCAGGGGGATTCAATCAGCCCCAGCATTTT. Its translation: CASSELAGGFNQPQHF.

This clone was picked up a small number of times. The chain is built from TRBV5-1 and TRBJ2-7; 11 positions match TRBD2. V lost 4 bases and J lost 7; bases outside the gene matches: 13. The CDR3 has 16 residues. Germline lookup yields CDR1 SGHRS and CDR2 YFSETQ. Written as DNA, the CDR3 is TGCGCCAGCAGCCCCGGCGGTAGCGGGGGGGCGCAGGAGCAGTACGTC. It codes for CASSPGGSGGAQEQYV.